A single sample is the source of the 14 T cell receptor beta chains below, sequenced in a study of T cells after posttransplantation cyclophosphamide. Cells defined as naive were viable CD3+CD4+ or CD3+CD8+ and CCR7+CD45RA+CD45RO-CD95-CD27+CD28+. The repertoire was sequenced with immunoSEQ multiplex PCR; TCRdb's copy has only in-frame clones and lacks some. This table holds fewer than 25,000 clones, approximately 97% found once. The specimen sequenced was naive CD4+ T cells sorted from PBMCs. The receptors shown here come from a man aged 50-59 years in good health, CMV-negative, and a related stem cell transplant donor.

CDR3 sequence (DNA): TGCGCCAGCAGCCCGCAGGGGGCGGGTAATGAAAAACTGTTTTTT. Translated, it gives CASSPQGAGNEKLFF. The genes are TRBV4-1 and TRBJ1-4, with TRBD1 matching 8 bases. Trimming at V came to 4 bases and at J to 4 bases, leaving 5 bases not matched to a gene. The CDR3 has 15 amino acids. The germline CDR1 and CDR2 sequences are MGHRA and YSYEKL.

V usage is TRBV5-1 and J usage is TRBJ2-5, with TRBD1 matching over 10 bases. V was pared by 4 bases and J by 4 bases, with 7 bases of the junction left unmatched. The CDR3 runs 15 residues. In germline, CDR1 is SGHRS, CDR2 YFSETQ. This CDR3 reads CASSTSGTGVETQYF. The CDR3 nucleotides read TGCGCCAGCAGCACCTCCGGGACAGGGGTAGAGACCCAGTACTTC.

CDR3 coding DNA: TGTGCCAGTAGTATCCCGGGACAGGGGAGCACTGAAGCTTTCTTT. Amino acids: CASSIPGQGSTEAFF. V gene TRBV19 combines with J gene TRBJ1-1, with 10 bases identical to TRBD1. The CDR3 length is 15 residues. Trimming cost V 3 bases and J 4 bases; bases outside gene matches: 5. Per the germline V gene, CDR1 is LNHDA and CDR2 is SQIVND (reference sequence).

This rearrangement joins TRBV5-1 to TRBJ2-1, with 7 bases aligning to TRBD2. There are 15 residues in the CDR3. The V and J ends lost 0 bases and 8 bases, in that order; junction bases with no gene match: 8. Germline V gene data show CDR1 as SGHRS and CDR2 as YFSETQ. The CDR3 is CASSLGGSSGHEQFF. CDR3 nucleotides: TGCGCCAGCAGCTTGGGGGGCTCTAGCGGCCATGAGCAGTTCTTC.

Notes on this clone: An end of the junction differs from the germline gene, which may be a read error. This chain uses TRBV5-8 with TRBJ2-2, with 13 bases matching TRBD2. CDR1 is SGHTS, CDR2 YDEGEE, per germline. The CDR3 length is 17 residues. The CDR3 coding sequence is TGTGCCAGCAGATTGGGACTAGCGGGGACGAACACCGGGGAGCTGTTTTTT. It specifies CASRLGLAGTNTGELFF.

This clone has a single count. This chain joins TRBV5-1 and TRBJ2-7; 8 positions agree with TRBD2. Per the germline V gene, CDR1 is SGHRS and CDR2 is YFSETQ. The CDR3 runs to 16 residues. Trimming cost V 0 bases and J 2 bases; bases outside gene matches: 7. CDR3 nucleotides: TGCGCCAGCAGCTTGGCCGGCGGGAGGACCCCCTACGAGCAGTACTTC. Translated, it gives CASSLAGGRTPYEQYF.

The chain uses TRBV4-1 and TRBJ1-1; tentative D call: TRBD1 (5 bases). V lost 0 bases to trimming and J lost 4 bases, with 12 bases between them. Germline V CDR1 and CDR2: MGHRA, YSYEKL. This CDR3 has 15 amino acids. The CDR3 spells CASSQDGGVVTEAFF. CDR3 nucleotide sequence: TGCGCCAGCAGCCAAGATGGGGGGGTCGTCACTGAAGCTTTCTTT.

The chain carries TRBV9 and TRBJ2-5, with D maybe TRBD2 (5 bases). V was trimmed by 2 bases and J by 7 bases, leaving 15 bases between them. Germline V gives CDR1 SGDLS, CDR2 YYNGEE. The CDR3 sequence is 14 residues long. CDR3 region: CASSVDIGVRTQYF. DNA for the CDR3: TGTGCCAGCAGCGTCGACATCGGGGTAAGGACCCAGTACTTC.

V usage is TRBV5-5 and J usage is TRBJ1-2; D perhaps matches TRBD1 (6 bases). This CDR3 contains 15 residues. In germline, CDR1 is SGHKS, CDR2 YYEKEE (reference sequence). V lost 3 bases, J lost 1 base, and 13 bases lay in between. The CDR3 loop reads CASSSPTGFNYGYTF. Written as DNA, the CDR3 is TGTGCCAGCAGCTCCCCCACAGGGTTTAACTATGGCTACACCTTC.

The gene calls are TRBV7-3 and TRBJ2-1, with D unresolved. V was trimmed by 4 bases and J by 7 bases, leaving 11 bases between them. The CDR3 is made up of 13 amino acids. From germline, CDR1 is SGHTA and CDR2 FQGTGA. CDR3 sequence: CASSSGEPNEQFF. CDR3 DNA: TGTGCCAGCAGCTCCGGAGAGCCTAATGAGCAGTTCTTC.

This chain connects TRBV18 to TRBJ2-7; a weak D match, TRBD1 (6 bases). The CDR3 consists of 12 residues. Trimming stripped 0 bases from V and 6 bases from J, with 6 bases between. Germline CDR1 reads KGHSH; CDR2 reads LQKENI. DNA of the CDR3: TGTGCCAGCTCACCACCAGGGGGCGAGCAGTACTTC. It translates to CASSPPGGEQYF. The variable domain in full, with the rest retrieved from reference TRBV18 and TRBJ2-7, is NAGVMQNPRHLVRRRGQEARLRCSPMKGHSHVYWYRQLPEEGLKFMVYLQKENIIDESGMPKERFSAEFPKEGPSILRIQQVVRGDSAAYFCASSPPGGEQYFGPGTRLTVT.

The V and J genes are TRBV6-1 and TRBJ2-5; tentative D call: TRBD1 (5 bases). Trimming stripped 1 base from V and 3 bases from J, with 9 bases between. The CDR3 covers 14 residues. Germline V gene data show CDR1 as MNHNS and CDR2 as SASEGT. The CDR3 is CASSEGGREETQYF. In DNA form, the CDR3 reads TGTGCCAGCAGTGAAGGAGGCAGGGAAGAGACCCAGTACTTC.

The chain recombines TRBV5-1 with TRBJ1-2, with TRBD1 matching 9 bases. Germline V gene sequence: CDR1 SGHRS, CDR2 YFSETQ. The trim removed 4 bases at V and 2 bases at J, leaving 6 bases unmatched. The CDR3 runs to 15 residues. The CDR3 reads CASSLTGGANYGYTF. The CDR3 DNA follows: TGCGCCAGCAGCCTCACAGGGGGCGCGAACTATGGCTACACCTTC.

The chain joins TRBV18 to TRBJ1-2; D unclear. Deletions cut 3 bases from V and 0 bases from J, with 11 bases between. The CDR3 covers 15 residues. CDR1 and CDR2 from the germline V gene are KGHSH and LQKENI. CDR3 loop: CASSPVVSTNYGYTF. The DNA of the CDR3 is TGTGCCAGCTCACCGGTCGTTTCTACTAACTATGGCTACACCTTC. The full variable domain, in which reference TRBV18 and TRBJ1-2 provide the parts outside the CDR3, is NAGVMQNPRHLVRRRGQEARLRCSPMKGHSHVYWYRQLPEEGLKFMVYLQKENIIDESGMPKERFSAEFPKEGPSILRIQQVVRGDSAAYFCASSPVVSTNYGYTFGSGTRLTVV.